This TCR beta chain was obtained from a study of T and B cells in COVID-19 patients. From blood, about 240-550 ng of genomic DNA served as TRB template. Details on this clonotype: The antigen is not known.

Multiplex PCR with BIOMED2 TRB-A/B primer pools amplified TRB rearrangements. TCRdb re-analysed the multiplex PCR reads in MiXCR, keeping a single row per CDR3 protein. The data hold roughly 10,000 distinct CDR3 sequences, with around a third observed a single time. Notes on the study in general: Patients with COVID-19 reportedly showed strongly skewed T cell receptor beta variable and joining gene usage. Of approximately 2,400 TCR clusters found only in the recovered cohort, a few dozen had low generation probability. Few blood samples existed from mildly ill patients during symptoms or early in severe cases.

CDR3 size: 17 residues. Germline assignment: CDR1 SGHVS and CDR2 FNYEAQ. V was pared by 0 bases and J by 3 bases, with 10 bases of the junction left unmatched. This receptor was taken from a human donor with active COVID-19. Sequenced input: blood. V gene TRBV7-6 combines with J gene TRBJ1-1, with TRBD1 matching over 7 bases. The CDR3 here is CASSLAGGRGADTEAFF. CDR3 sequence (DNA): TGTGCCAGCAGCTTAGCTGGAGGCAGGGGGGCGGACACTGAAGCTTTCTTT. Filled out from reference TRBV7-6 and TRBJ1-1, the complete variable domain reads GAGVSQSPRYKVTKRGQDVALRCDPISGHVSLYWYRQALGQGPEFLTYFNYEAQQDKSGLPNDRFSAERPEGSISTLTIQRTEQRDSAMYRCASSLAGGRGADTEAFFGQGTRLTVV.